This record concerns one T cell receptor beta chain sequence. CDR1 is SGHRS and CDR2 is YFSETQ in the germline V gene. With 0 bases removed from V and 8 bases from J, the gap between germline ends came to 17 bases. CDR3 length: 16 amino acids. Repertoires were generated with immunoSEQ multiplex PCR, while TCRdb's copy carries only in-frame clones and drops some. The sample records 300,000 to 350,000 clones, around 88% being singletons. The source of the sample is a study of blood T cell repertoires in COVID-19. This receptor was taken from a woman in her thirties with COVID-19, enrolled during active disease. The sequenced sample consisted of peripheral blood. The gene calls are TRBV5-1 and TRBJ1-4, with a possible D match to TRBD1 (5 bases). The CDR3 DNA reads as TGCGCCAGCAGCTTGGTAGGGGCGGTCGGTGGAGAAAAACTGTTTTTT. It encodes CASSLVGAVGGEKLFF.